A selection of T cell receptor beta chains follows, all from one sample in a study of T-cell reconstitution after alpha-beta-depleted transplantation in children. TCRdb re-called the PCR reads with MiXCR, one entry per CDR3 protein. The profile shows about 300,000 distinct CDR3 sequences, roughly 7.8% of them singletons. The sequencing used peripheral blood, collected 360 days after TCRalphabeta/CD19-depleted stem cell transplant. Every receptor here comes from a female patient aged 2-10 years who had a stem cell transplant for Fanconi anemia, so the T cells may come from the graft donor. CDR3s include the opening cysteine and the closing phenylalanine or tryptophan. D genes are given only for firm matches. Expanded clones get a size class; other rows say once, few or many, or leave the size out.

D: TRBD2
size: few
J: TRBJ2-4
V: TRBV3-1
DNA: TGTGCCAGCAGCCAAGTTACGAGCGGGGGCTTAGCCAAAAACATTCAGTACTTC
CDR3: CASSQVTSGGLAKNIQYF

D: NA
size: many
J: TRBJ2-7
V: TRBV28
DNA: TGTGCCAGCAGGGACACGGCCCTCTACGAGCAGTACTTC
CDR3: CASRDTALYEQYF

D: NA
size: NA
J: TRBJ1-1
V: TRBV5-5
DNA: TGTGCCAGCAGCTTAACTGTCAGCCCAGACATGAACACTGAAGCTTTCTTT
CDR3: CASSLTVSPDMNTEAFF

D: NA
size: few
J: TRBJ1-1
V: TRBV7-9
DNA: TGTGCCAGCAGCTTAGGGGGTAGCGCCGCTGAAGCTTTCTTT
CDR3: CASSLGGSAAEAFF

D: NA
size: many
J: TRBJ1-1
V: TRBV5-1
DNA: TGCGCCAGCAGCTTGGGCCCCCTATCTGAAGCTTTCTTT
CDR3: CASSLGPLSEAFF

D: TRBD1
size: many
J: TRBJ1-1
V: TRBV6-1
DNA: TGTGCCAGCAGGGGACAGGGGGCCTTGAACACTGAAGCTTTCTTT
CDR3: CASRGQGALNTEAFF

D: TRBD2
size: many
J: TRBJ2-7
V: TRBV13
DNA: TGTGCCAGCAGCTTAGGCCCGGGACTAGAGGCCTACGAGCAGTACTTC
CDR3: CASSLGPGLEAYEQYF

D: NA
size: NA
J: TRBJ2-4
V: TRBV6-1
DNA: TGTGCCAGCAGTGGAGTCGGGGGTGCAAAAAACATTCAGTACTTC
CDR3: CASSGVGGAKNIQYF

D: NA
size: many
J: TRBJ1-2
V: TRBV4-2
DNA: TGTGCCAGCAGCCAAGAGGTCGGCGTCTATGGCTACACCTTC
CDR3: CASSQEVGVYGYTF

D: NA
size: many
J: TRBJ1-6
V: TRBV12-3/TRBV12-4
DNA: TGTGCCAGCAGTTTGCGGTTTGTCTCACCCCTCCACTTT
CDR3: CASSLRFVSPLHF

D: TRBD1
size: many
J: TRBJ2-5
V: TRBV24-1
DNA: TGTGCCACCAGTGAAAGACCGGGACAGGGGGTGAGGGAGACCCAGTACTTC
CDR3: CATSERPGQGVRETQYF

D: TRBD2
size: many
J: TRBJ2-3
V: TRBV7-2
DNA: TGTGCCATCCAGCTTGTAGCGGGGGGCAACCCAGATACGCAGTATTTT
CDR3: CAIQLVAGGNPDTQYF

D: TRBD1
size: few
J: TRBJ1-2
V: TRBV18
DNA: TGTGCCAGCTCAGGACAGGGGACGCATGATGGCTACACCTTC
CDR3: CASSGQGTHDGYTF

D: NA
size: NA
J: TRBJ1-5
V: TRBV7-6
DNA: TGTGCCAGCAGCTTAGCAGGGGCAGTGGGTCAATATAGCAATCAGCCCCAGCATTTT
CDR3: CASSLAGAVGQYSNQPQHF

D: NA
size: NA
J: TRBJ1-1
V: TRBV7-2
DNA: TGTGCCAGCAGCTCCCAGTGGAAAACGGAAGCTTTCTTT
CDR3: CASSSQWKTEAFF

D: TRBD2
size: many
J: TRBJ2-7
V: TRBV2
DNA: TGTGCCAGCAGAAAAGCGGGGGGGCCTAAGGACGAGCAGTACTTC
CDR3: CASRKAGGPKDEQYF

D: TRBD1
size: NA
J: TRBJ1-1
V: TRBV28
DNA: TGTGCCAGCAGTTCACAGGGGAAGGGATTGAAGGACACTGAAGCTTTCTTT
CDR3: CASSSQGKGLKDTEAFF

D: TRBD1
size: many
J: TRBJ2-7
V: TRBV6-5
DNA: TGTGCCAGCAGTCTTGGACAGGGGAAGTACGAGCAGTACTTC
CDR3: CASSLGQGKYEQYF

D: NA
size: many
J: TRBJ2-7
V: TRBV29-1
DNA: TGCAGCGTTGCCGGGACGGTAACCTACGAGCAGTACTTC
CDR3: CSVAGTVTYEQYF

D: TRBD1
size: many
J: TRBJ1-2
V: TRBV28
DNA: TGTGCCAGCAAGGAAGGGGGACAGGGGAGGTATGGCTACACCTTC
CDR3: CASKEGGQGRYGYTF

D: NA
size: NA
J: TRBJ1-1
V: TRBV27
DNA: TGTGCCAGCAGTTTATCCCCCTACAGGACAGTGAACACTGAAGCTTTCTTT
CDR3: CASSLSPYRTVNTEAFF

D: NA
size: NA
J: TRBJ1-1
V: TRBV27
DNA: TGTGCCAGCAGTTTATACTTGGGGATGAACACTGAAGCTTTCTTT
CDR3: CASSLYLGMNTEAFF

D: NA
size: many
J: TRBJ1-1
V: TRBV6-5
DNA: TGTGCCAGCAGCGTTATAATGGGCACTGAAGCTTTCTTT
CDR3: CASSVIMGTEAFF

D: TRBD1
size: few
J: TRBJ1-2
V: TRBV29-1
DNA: TGCAGCGGAGACAGGGGGGGAGTTGAAGGCTACACCTTC
CDR3: CSGDRGGVEGYTF

D: TRBD2
size: many
J: TRBJ2-1
V: TRBV5-1
DNA: TGCGCCAGCAGTTTTGGTAGCGGGACTGCCTACAATGAGCAGTTCTTC
CDR3: CASSFGSGTAYNEQFF

D: TRBD1
size: many
J: TRBJ1-6
V: TRBV5-1
DNA: TGCGCCAGCAGCTCGACAGGGGGTAATTCACCCCTCCACTTT
CDR3: CASSSTGGNSPLHF

D: NA
size: many
J: TRBJ1-5
V: TRBV5-5
DNA: TGTGCCAGCAGCTTGGGACATGGCAATCAGCCCCAGCATTTT
CDR3: CASSLGHGNQPQHF

D: NA
size: many
J: TRBJ2-7
V: TRBV6-1
DNA: TGTGCCAGCAGTGAAATGCAGGGAGGCGGCAACGAGCAGTACTTC
CDR3: CASSEMQGGGNEQYF

D: NA
size: many
J: TRBJ2-1
V: TRBV6-1
DNA: TGTGCCAGCAGTGAACGTGAGCAGTTCTTC
CDR3: CASSEREQFF

D: NA
size: NA
J: TRBJ2-1
V: TRBV27
DNA: TGTGCCAGCAGTTTCGGCGGGACCCCTATCTACAATGAGCAGTTCTTC
CDR3: CASSFGGTPIYNEQFF

D: NA
size: many
J: TRBJ2-5
V: TRBV5-1
DNA: TGCGCCAGCAGCTTTCCGGGCAGGGAGACCCAGTACTTC
CDR3: CASSFPGRETQYF

D: NA
size: many
J: TRBJ1-1
V: TRBV7-2
DNA: TGTGCCAGCAGCCCATCGACAGCCAACACTGAAGCTTTCTTT
CDR3: CASSPSTANTEAFF

D: NA
size: many
J: TRBJ2-5
V: TRBV15
DNA: TGTGCCACCAGCAGAGATCTCGGGTGGGAGACCCAGTACTTC
CDR3: CATSRDLGWETQYF

D: NA
size: many
J: TRBJ2-7
V: TRBV13
DNA: TGTGCCAGCAGCTTAGAGCAGGGCTACGAGCAGTACTTC
CDR3: CASSLEQGYEQYF

D: NA
size: NA
J: TRBJ1-5
V: TRBV3-1
DNA: TGTGCCAGCAGCCAAGCCCATCAGCCCCAGCATTTT
CDR3: CASSQAHQPQHF

D: TRBD1
size: many
J: TRBJ2-7
V: TRBV5-1
DNA: TGCGCCAGCAGCTTGGCCTACAGGGGGCGCGGATACGAGCAGTACTTC
CDR3: CASSLAYRGRGYEQYF

D: TRBD2
size: many
J: TRBJ2-2
V: TRBV9
DNA: TGTGCCAGCAGCGCGGGACTATACAGCGGGGAGCTGTTTTTT
CDR3: CASSAGLYSGELFF

D: TRBD1
size: NA
J: TRBJ1-6
V: TRBV28
DNA: TGTGCCAGCAGGCGACAGGGGAGTTCACCCCTCCACTTT
CDR3: CASRRQGSSPLHF

D: TRBD2
size: few
J: TRBJ2-5
V: TRBV9
DNA: TGTGCCAGCAGCGTAGACCCCCGGGGGGGCCTCCAAGAGACCCAGTACTTC
CDR3: CASSVDPRGGLQETQYF

D: NA
size: many
J: TRBJ2-1
V: TRBV20-1
DNA: TGCAGTGCTAGGTTGGGGGGGGGCTATGAGCAGTTCTTC
CDR3: CSARLGGGYEQFF

D: NA
size: many
J: TRBJ2-1
V: TRBV7-9
DNA: TGTGCCAGCAGTTTAGTTGATGAGCAGTTCTTC
CDR3: CASSLVDEQFF

D: TRBD2
size: few
J: TRBJ2-1
V: TRBV6-1
DNA: TGTGCCAGCAGTGAAGTAATGGGAGCGGGGGGGCCGGGACAGTTCTTC
CDR3: CASSEVMGAGGPGQFF

D: NA
size: many
J: TRBJ2-4
V: TRBV29-1
DNA: TGCAGCGTTGTGCAGGGAGATGGTTACATTCAGTACTTC
CDR3: CSVVQGDGYIQYF

D: TRBD1
size: NA
J: TRBJ1-2
V: TRBV20-1
DNA: TGCAGTGCTAGACAGTCGGGACAGTCAAACTATGGCTACACCTTC
CDR3: CSARQSGQSNYGYTF

D: NA
size: few
J: TRBJ2-3
V: TRBV7-8
DNA: TGTGCCAGCAGGGCGAGTCCAGATACGCAGTATTTT
CDR3: CASRASPDTQYF

D: NA
size: many
J: TRBJ2-7
V: TRBV12-3/TRBV12-4
DNA: TGTGCCAGCAGTCCCGAATACCCCTTGGGCCCCGAGCAGTACTTC
CDR3: CASSPEYPLGPEQYF

D: NA
size: many
J: TRBJ2-1
V: TRBV12-3/TRBV12-4
DNA: TGTGCCAGCAGTTTAGTGGCAGCCTCCTACAATGAGCAGTTCTTC
CDR3: CASSLVAASYNEQFF

D: NA
size: many
J: TRBJ2-7
V: TRBV4-1
DNA: TGCGCCAGCAGCCAAGTCCTCGGGACCTCCTACGAGCAGTACTTC
CDR3: CASSQVLGTSYEQYF

D: NA
size: NA
J: TRBJ2-7
V: TRBV6-5
DNA: TGTGCCAGCAGTTACTTGGACTCTACCTACTTC
CDR3: CASSYLDSTYF

D: TRBD2
size: many
J: TRBJ2-5
V: TRBV28
DNA: TGTGCCAGCTCCGTAGCGGGGGGGACAGAGACCCAGTACTTC
CDR3: CASSVAGGTETQYF

D: NA
size: few
J: TRBJ1-1
V: TRBV7-9
DNA: TGTGCCAGCAGCTCGTCTACAGTCACTGAAGCTTTCTTT
CDR3: CASSSSTVTEAFF

D: NA
size: many
J: TRBJ1-2
V: TRBV20-1
DNA: TGCAGTGCATTCGCAATATATGGCTACACCTTC
CDR3: CSAFAIYGYTF

D: NA
size: NA
J: TRBJ2-1
V: TRBV5-6
DNA: TGTGCCAGCAGCTTGCTTAGCGGAGTCTACAATGAGCAGTTCTTC
CDR3: CASSLLSGVYNEQFF

D: TRBD2
size: many
J: TRBJ2-3
V: TRBV24-1
DNA: TGTGCCACCGGGACTAGTAGCACAGATACGCAGTATTTT
CDR3: CATGTSSTDTQYF

D: TRBD2
size: NA
J: TRBJ2-3
V: TRBV7-6
DNA: TGTGCCAGCAGCTCGGGAAGACTAGCGGGGGGGCTAGATACGCAGTATTTT
CDR3: CASSSGRLAGGLDTQYF

D: NA
size: many
J: TRBJ2-1
V: TRBV29-1
DNA: TGCAGCCTCGCACTGAGCTCCTACAATGAGCAGTTCTTC
CDR3: CSLALSSYNEQFF

D: NA
size: many
J: TRBJ1-1
V: TRBV28
DNA: TGTGCCAGCAGCTTTCTGAACACTGAAGCTTTCTTT
CDR3: CASSFLNTEAFF

D: NA
size: NA
J: TRBJ2-7
V: TRBV23-1
DNA: TGCGCCAGCAGTCATTCCGTCTACGAGCAGTACTTC
CDR3: CASSHSVYEQYF

D: NA
size: NA
J: TRBJ2-3
V: TRBV5-1
DNA: TGCGCCAGCAGCCGGGCCGGCGCAAAGGATACGCAGTATTTT
CDR3: CASSRAGAKDTQYF